The 24 T cell receptor beta chains reported below all come from one sample, sequenced in a study of T-cell reconstitution after alpha-beta-depleted transplantation in children. It was with unique molecular identifiers that the TCRbeta library was prepared. TCRdb reanalysed the PCR reads using MiXCR and keeps one entry per CDR3 protein. The table shows hundreds of thousands of distinct CDR3 sequences, with 9.5% to 15% occurring only once. The sequencing used PBMCs from the stem cell graft donor, collected from the stem cell graft. All receptors derive from a human donor who donated a stem cell graft to a child with combined immunodeficiency.

The chain has TRBV28 and TRBJ2-7; no definite D call. There are 12 residues in the CDR3. Trimming took off 5 bases at V and 3 bases at J, with 8 bases between the two ends. Germline V CDR1 and CDR2: MDHEN, SYDVKM. The CDR3 nucleotides read TGTGCCAGCAGTCGGATCCTCTACGAGCAGTACTTC. It codes for CASSRILYEQYF.

The chain carries TRBV5-1 and TRBJ2-3; the match to TRBD2 covers 10 bases. Germline-derived CDR1 and CDR2 are SGHRS and YFSETQ. Germline trimming cut 0 bases from V and 5 bases from J; bases unmatched to any gene: 9. The CDR3 is 17 amino acids. The CDR3 coding sequence is TGCGCCAGCAGCTTGGCAGCGGGGGGGCGGTTGGAAGATACGCAGTATTTT. Translated: CASSLAAGGRLEDTQYF.

V usage is TRBV11-2 and J usage is TRBJ2-7, with D unresolved. Trimming pared 10 bases from V and 0 bases from J, leaving 13 bases between. This CDR3 comprises 13 residues. The germline V gene has CDR1 SGHAT and CDR2 FQNNGV. CDR3 in DNA: TGTGCCACCCGCCGGGCGAGCTCCTACGAGCAGTACTTC. This codes for CATRRASSYEQYF.

Many counts were recorded for this clonotype. The chain is built from TRBV20-1 and TRBJ2-1, with 10 bases that match TRBD2. The germline V gene encodes CDR1 DFQATT and CDR2 SNEGSKA (reference sequence). There are 14 residues in the CDR3. The J segment lost 8 bases and the V segment lost 4 bases, leaving 8 bases of the junction unmatched. CDR3 nucleotide sequence: TGCAGTGCTAAAGGGGGACTAGCGTTTGATGAGCAGTTCTTC. The encoded protein is CSAKGGLAFDEQFF.

This clonotype came up a few times. The chain links TRBV6-5 to TRBJ1-2; 9 bases align to TRBD1. The CDR3 covers 12 residues. Trimming removed 7 bases from V and 12 bases from J; junction bases left unmatched: 9. CDR1 is MNHEY and CDR2 is SVGAGI in the germline V gene. The CDR3 protein is CASNQGQGVDTF. CDR3 bases: TGTGCCAGCAATCAGGGACAGGGAGTTGACACCTTC.

This clonotype was recorded a few times. This CDR3 reads CAHQQGRFPNYGYTF. CDR3 in DNA: TGTGCCCATCAGCAGGGGCGCTTTCCTAACTATGGCTACACCTTC. This chain joins TRBV7-2 and TRBJ1-2, with a possible D match to TRBD1 (6 bases). The CDR3 runs to 15 residues. The germline CDR1 and CDR2 sequences are SGHTA and FQGNSA. The V gene lost 11 bases and the J gene lost 0 bases, with 19 bases spanning the gap.

The chain uses TRBV9 and TRBJ2-3, with 12 bases aligning to TRBD2. Germline trimming cut 0 bases from V and 1 base from J; bases unmatched to any gene: 9. The germline gives CDR1 SGDLS, CDR2 YYNGEE. The CDR3 has 19 residues. Here the CDR3 DNA reads TGTGCCAGCAGCGTAGGATCCGGGACTAGCGGGCAAGGCACAGATACGCAGTATTTT. Its protein product is CASSVGSGTSGQGTDTQYF.

This clonotype was counted ten times or more. This chain uses TRBV6-5 with TRBJ2-7; 10 nucleotides agree with TRBD1. CDR3 length equals 15 residues. CDR1 MNHEY and CDR2 SVGAGI come from the germline V gene. The trim removed 5 bases at V and 4 bases at J, leaving 8 bases unmatched. The CDR3 DNA sequence: TGTGCCAGCAGTCCGGGACAGGGGACCTCATACGAGCAGTACTTC. Translation gives CASSPGQGTSYEQYF.

This sequence joins TRBV6-2 or TRBV6-3 and TRBJ2-5; D may match TRBD1 or TRBD2 (5 bases each). CDR3 size: 14 residues. Per the germline V gene, CDR1 is MNHEY and CDR2 is SVGEGT. Trimming shortened V by 6 bases and J by 0 bases, and 11 bases separated the two germline ends. CDR3 DNA: TGTGCCAGCAGAAGGGACGGGAACCAAGAGACCCAGTACTTC. Residues: CASRRDGNQETQYF.

This clonotype appeared a few times. The rearrangement joins TRBV5-1 to TRBJ2-3; 13 bases agree with TRBD2. Germline V gives CDR1 SGHRS, CDR2 YFSETQ. This CDR3 region has 17 residues. V was pared by 3 bases and J by 9 bases, with 13 bases of the junction left unmatched. CDR3 loop: CASSSGLAGAGRDTQYF. The CDR3 DNA reads as TGCGCCAGCAGCTCCGGACTAGCGGGAGCCGGGAGAGACACGCAGTATTTT.

This chain links TRBV9 with TRBJ1-2; 8 bases match TRBD1. CDR3 length: 15 residues. The V segment lost 3 bases and the J segment 0 bases; nucleotides outside the gene matches: 4. Germline CDR1 and CDR2: SGDLS and YYNGEE. The CDR3 sequence is CASSAGTGSNYGYTF. The CDR3 nucleotides read TGTGCCAGCAGCGCAGGGACAGGATCTAACTATGGCTACACCTTC.

The rearrangement uses TRBV7-8 and TRBJ2-3; 9 bases fit TRBD1. The J segment lost 6 bases and the V segment lost 3 bases, leaving 4 bases of the junction unmatched. The CDR3 contains 14 residues. Per germline, CDR1 SGHVS and CDR2 FQNEAQ. CDR3 coding DNA: TGTGCCAGCAGCTTGGACAGGGGAATGGATACGCAGTATTTT. Translated, it gives CASSLDRGMDTQYF.

The chain employs TRBV7-9 and TRBJ2-5; the D gene is possibly TRBD1 (6 bases). This CDR3 has 15 residues. Trimming took 5 bases from V and 4 from J, leaving 17 bases between them. Germline V gene data show CDR1 as SEHNR and CDR2 as FQNEAQ (reference sequence). The CDR3 DNA sequence: TGTGCCAGCAGCCCAGACGTACAGGGTTTAGAGACCCAGTACTTC. Its protein product is CASSPDVQGLETQYF.

This clonotype was seen repeatedly, ten times or more. The chain recombines TRBV5-5 with TRBJ2-1; D possibly corresponds to TRBD1 (5 bases). The CDR3 spans 14 residues. CDR1 and CDR2 from the germline V gene are SGHKS and YYEKEE (reference sequence). V was shortened by 4 bases and J by 6 bases, with 14 bases between the two germline ends. The CDR3 is CASSLPQGFNEQFF. The CDR3 DNA sequence: TGTGCCAGCAGCCTCCCCCAGGGATTCAATGAGCAGTTCTTC.

The table lists this clonotype with many counts. V gene TRBV20-1 combines with J gene TRBJ2-7, with TRBD2 matching 10 bases. V was clipped by 5 bases and J by 3 bases; unmatched bases: 4. Looked up from germline, CDR1 is DFQATT and CDR2 is SNEGSKA (reference sequence). The CDR3 runs 13 residues. The CDR3 reads CSAPSGGLYEQYF. The CDR3 DNA reads TGCAGTGCTCCTAGCGGGGGCCTCTACGAGCAGTACTTC.

This clonotype has more than one count but fewer than ten. The J gene is TRBJ2-3, the V gene TRBV29-1; 11 nucleotides line up with TRBD2. Germline CDR1 reads SQVTM; CDR2 reads ANQGSEA. The CDR3 has 13 amino acids. The V gene end was trimmed by 7 bases and the J gene end by 4 bases; junction bases not matched to a gene: 4. CDR3 sequence (DNA): TGCAGCGCCATAGCGGGAGGGCCAGATACGCAGTATTTT. Translated: CSAIAGGPDTQYF.

This clonotype has ten or more counts. The CDR3: CASSFGRDTEAFF. CDR3 in DNA: TGTGCCAGCAGTTTTGGGCGAGACACTGAAGCTTTCTTT. The chain couples TRBV12-3 or TRBV12-4 to TRBJ1-1; the D is unclear. This CDR3 is built from 13 residues. V lost 3 bases and J 3 bases, leaving 8 bases between the germline ends.

The chain carries TRBV5-1 and TRBJ1-4; maybe TRBD1 (6 bases). In germline, CDR1 is SGHRS, CDR2 YFSETQ. The length of the CDR3 is 18 residues. Trimming pared 1 base from V and 0 bases from J, leaving 16 bases between. The CDR3 DNA reads TGCGCCAGCAGCTTGAACGGACAGAGCAGAGCAACTAATGAAAAACTGTTTTTT. Protein product: CASSLNGQSRATNEKLFF.

The V gene is TRBV23-1, the J gene TRBJ1-6; D remains unclear. TRBV23-1 is sorted into the ORF group, with uncertain function. This CDR3 is 11 amino acids long. V lost 7 bases, J lost 12 bases, and 10 bases lay in between. The CDR3 DNA is TGCGCCAGCACCCCGTCGAAACCCCTCCACTTT. Protein sequence: CASTPSKPLHF.

The rearrangement uses TRBV9 and TRBJ2-7; possible D gene TRBD2, 6 bases. CDR3 size: 14 residues. Germline loops: CDR1 SGDLS, CDR2 YYNGEE. V was pared by 4 bases and J by 0 bases, with 11 bases between. The CDR3 coding sequence is TGTGCCAGCAGCATTGGGACTTCCTCCTACGAGCAGTACTTC. It yields the protein CASSIGTSSYEQYF.

V gene TRBV5-1 combines with J gene TRBJ2-7; 8 nucleotides match TRBD1. CDR1 is SGHRS and CDR2 is YFSETQ in the germline V gene. Trimming took 0 bases from V and 5 from J; bases not matched to a gene: 7. This CDR3 comprises 15 residues. The CDR3 bases are TGCGCCAGCAGCTTGGTGACAGGGGAGGCCGACGAGCAGTACTTC. Translated, it gives CASSLVTGEADEQYF.

This clonotype has just a few counts. J is TRBJ2-3 and V is TRBV2, with D maybe TRBD2 (6 bases). CDR1 and CDR2 from the germline V gene are SNHLY and FYNNEI. The CDR3 runs to 12 residues. V lost 3 bases to trimming and J lost 10 bases, with 11 bases between them. CDR3 loop: CASSEEGPSQYF. CDR3 nucleotides: TGTGCCAGCAGTGAGGAGGGCCCCTCGCAGTATTTT.

The chain links TRBV12-3 or TRBV12-4 to TRBJ2-5, with D unresolved. CDR3 length: 14 amino acids. Deletions cut 1 base from V and 0 bases from J, with 6 bases between. CDR3 sequence: CASSLVHYQETQYF. The CDR3 nucleotides are TGTGCCAGCAGTTTAGTGCACTACCAAGAGACCCAGTACTTC.

The chain joins TRBV30 to TRBJ2-1; the D gene is possibly TRBD1 (6 bases). The CDR3 has 15 residues. Trimming cost V 3 bases and J 2 bases, with 14 bases left between them. In germline, CDR1 is GTSNPN, CDR2 SVGIG (reference sequence). This CDR3 is CAWRVDRNTYNEQFF. The CDR3, as DNA: TGTGCCTGGAGGGTGGACAGAAATACCTACAATGAGCAGTTCTTC.